Reported below is one TCR beta chain. Its antigen is undetermined. This record belongs to a study of identical twins. General study results and limits: Abundant cord blood beta clonotypes carried fewer insertions; memory repertoires showed none.

In germline, CDR1 is ENHRY, CDR2 SYGVKD. V lost 2 bases and J lost 5; bases outside the gene matches: 3. The CDR3 spans 15 residues. Healthy Caucasians supplied all donations. Through template switching, a universal primer site was introduced, and the cDNA contained unique molecular identifiers. TCRdb passed the 5' RACE reads through MiXCR, listing each CDR3 protein once. The sample records more than 1.5 million distinct CDR3 sequences, roughly 35% being singletons. V is TRBV10-3 and J is TRBJ2-2; 9 nucleotides align to TRBD1. The sample comprised cord blood. The clonotype comes from a newborn girl in good health. The CDR3 loop is CAISEPGQGTGELFF. The CDR3 region has the DNA TGTGCCATCAGTGAGCCGGGACAGGGAACCGGGGAGCTGTTTTTT.